These T cell receptor beta chains were read from a single sample in a study of Graves' ophthalmopathy and Graves' hyperthyroidism. A single record per CDR3 protein comes from TCRdb applying MiXCR to the multiplex PCR reads. The sample yields 45,000 to 60,000 distinct CDR3 sequences, less than 65% seen once. The sequenced material came from peripheral blood. The receptors here all came from an adult woman with Graves' ophthalmopathy. Each CDR3 is given with its conserved first and last residue. The D gene is left open where the match is weak. Size is stated for part of the rows, as once, few or many counts, or as a class when the clone is expanded.

v_gene	abundance	j_gene	d_gene	CDR3nt	CDR3aa
TRBV6-5	many	TRBJ1-5	.	TGTGCCAGCAGTTACAGGAATAGCAATCAGCCCCAGCATTTT	CASSYRNSNQPQHF
TRBV7-9	many	TRBJ1-3	.	TGTGCCAGCAGCTTAGGGACAGAGCGCTCTGGAAACACCATATATTTT	CASSLGTERSGNTIYF
TRBV27	few	TRBJ2-2	.	TGTGCCAGCAGGCCAACCCCGGGACTTCTAGGGGAGCTGTTTTTT	CASRPTPGLLGELFF
TRBV7-3	once	TRBJ1-5	.	TGTGCCAGCAGCAGGGCGGGGACCGGGGAGCCCCAGCATTTT	CASSRAGTGEPQHF
TRBV15	once	TRBJ1-4	.	TGTGCCACCAGTCCGGACTTAAGGGATAATGAAAAACTGTTTTTT	CATSPDLRDNEKLFF
TRBV29-1	once	TRBJ2-7	TRBD2	TGCAGCTCCGGACTAGCGGGAGGCGGTTTCGAGCAGTACTTC	CSSGLAGGGFEQYF
TRBV19	.	TRBJ2-5	.	TGTGCCAGTAGTATGGGAACAAGACGAGAGACCCAGTACTTC	CASSMGTRRETQYF
TRBV25-1	.	TRBJ2-7	TRBD2	TGTGCCAGCAGTGAGCTCGGACTAGCGGGAGCCTACGAGCAGTACTTC	CASSELGLAGAYEQYF
TRBV3-1	many	TRBJ1-2	TRBD1	TGTGCCAGCAGCCACCTCCGGGACAGCTATGGCTACACCTTC	CASSHLRDSYGYTF
TRBV2	.	TRBJ2-1	.	TGTGCCAGCAGCGTAGGGGGGTTCCCCTACAATGAGCAGTTCTTC	CASSVGGFPYNEQFF
TRBV20-1	many	TRBJ2-2	.	TGCAGTGCTGCCTATAGGGAGACCGGGGAGCTGTTTTTT	CSAAYRETGELFF
TRBV4-2	many	TRBJ1-2	.	TGTGCCAGCAGCCAAGATCCAGGGTCCTATGGCTACACCTTC	CASSQDPGSYGYTF
TRBV12-3/TRBV12-4	.	TRBJ1-4	.	TGTGCCAGCGGGAGGGGAGAACTGTTTTTT	CASGRGELFF
TRBV6-2/TRBV6-3	many	TRBJ2-1	.	TGTGCCAGCAGACAAGGACCAACCAATGAGCAGTTCTTC	CASRQGPTNEQFF
TRBV7-2	many	TRBJ2-3	.	TGTGCCAGCAGCTCACGGGGCACAGATACGCAGTATTTT	CASSSRGTDTQYF
TRBV28	many	TRBJ2-7	TRBD2	TGTGCCAGCAGTTCCCGGTTCAATAGCGGGAGTGACTACGAGCAGTACTTC	CASSSRFNSGSDYEQYF
TRBV7-2	.	TRBJ1-2	TRBD1	TGTGCCAGCAGGAGTGACAGGGGCTATGGCTACACCTTC	CASRSDRGYGYTF
TRBV9	.	TRBJ1-3	.	TGTGCCAGCGGCGCATCCCCTAGCTCTGGAAGCACCATATATTTT	CASGASPSSGSTIYF
TRBV7-8	medium-sized	TRBJ2-1	.	TGTGCCAGCAGCCGAACAGGGACATTGGCCCATGAGCAGTTCTTC	CASSRTGTLAHEQFF
TRBV30	.	TRBJ1-4	TRBD1	TGTGCCTGGGCCCAGGGGGCAGCTAATGAAAAACTGTTTTTT	CAWAQGAANEKLFF
TRBV25-1	.	TRBJ1-2	.	TGTGCCAGCAGTGAATGGGGGAGGGGTAACTATGGCTACACCTTC	CASSEWGRGNYGYTF
TRBV5-4	.	TRBJ2-5	.	TGTGCCAGCAGCTTGTATGAAGCGCCGGTATTC	CASSLYEAPVF
TRBV11-1	.	TRBJ1-6	.	TGTGCCAGCAGCTTAGCGTCTTTTCTAGGGCCCCTCCACTTT	CASSLASFLGPLHF
TRBV6-5	.	TRBJ2-3	TRBD1	TGTGCCAGCGGTTACTCGGCCACTGCAGGGGGTACAGATACGCAGTATTTT	CASGYSATAGGTDTQYF
TRBV7-2	.	TRBJ2-2	.	TGTGCCAGCAGGAGACCGTTGGGAGTGGAGCTGTTTTTT	CASRRPLGVELFF
TRBV20-1	.	TRBJ1-2	.	TGCAGTGCTCTCCCAGGGTACAAGTATGGCTACACCTTC	CSALPGYKYGYTF
TRBV7-2	many	TRBJ2-3	TRBD1	TGTGCCAGCAGCACAAGACAGGGGGGAGATACGCAGTATTTT	CASSTRQGGDTQYF
TRBV7-3	.	TRBJ2-5	.	TGTGCCAGCAGCTTAACTGGGACCTCGGGAGAGACCCAGTACTTC	CASSLTGTSGETQYF
TRBV6-5	.	TRBJ1-1	.	TGTGCCAGCAGTTACTCGTTCGGGGTTGAAGCTTTCTTT	CASSYSFGVEAFF
TRBV5-6	few	TRBJ1-1	.	TGTGCCAGCGGTTCCCCAGGCCCGGAGGGCACTGAAGCTTTCTTT	CASGSPGPEGTEAFF
TRBV7-8	many	TRBJ2-1	.	TGTGCCAGCAGCGAGCGACTAGAGGGACGTGAGCAGTTCTTC	CASSERLEGREQFF
TRBV12-3/TRBV12-4	.	TRBJ1-6	TRBD1	TGTGCCAGCAGAGTACAGGGGGCTTCACCCCTCCACTTT	CASRVQGASPLHF
TRBV29-1	medium-sized	TRBJ2-1	.	TGCAGCGTGCGAGATGCGAATGAGCAGTTCTTC	CSVRDANEQFF
TRBV10-3	many	TRBJ2-2	.	TGTGCCATCAGTGTCGGGGCGGGGACCGGGGAGCTGTTTTTT	CAISVGAGTGELFF
TRBV19	.	TRBJ1-2	.	TGTGCCAGTAGTGAGGTCCCCCGTGGCTACACCTTC	CASSEVPRGYTF
TRBV29-1	.	TRBJ2-1	.	TGCAGCGTTGAAGTGTACAGCGGGCGCTACAATGAGCAGTTCTTC	CSVEVYSGRYNEQFF
TRBV28	few	TRBJ2-3	TRBD1	TGTGCCAGCAGTTTATCGTCTGAGGACAGGAGCACAGATACGCAGTATTTT	CASSLSSEDRSTDTQYF
TRBV2	many	TRBJ1-3	TRBD1	TGTGCCAGCAGTGAGGACAGGCAGAGCTCTGGAAACACCATATATTTT	CASSEDRQSSGNTIYF
TRBV25-1	.	TRBJ2-7	TRBD2	TGTGCCAGCAGTGTCGACACCGGGACTAGCGGGAGGATGGTAGAGCAGTACTTC	CASSVDTGTSGRMVEQYF
TRBV20-1	.	TRBJ1-5	.	TGCAGTGCTAGTGGCGGGAATCAGCCCCAGCATTTT	CSASGGNQPQHF
TRBV7-6	medium-sized	TRBJ2-3	.	TGTGCCAGCAGCCCTTGGCGAGGTGATACGCAGTATTTT	CASSPWRGDTQYF
TRBV15	many	TRBJ1-5	.	TGTGCCACCAGCAGGGGGGGGGACTTTGGCAATCAGCCCCAGCATTTT	CATSRGGDFGNQPQHF
TRBV5-1	many	TRBJ2-7	.	TGCGCCAGCAGCTTTGGGCAGGGAGGTGGCGAGCAGTACTTC	CASSFGQGGGEQYF
TRBV7-9	many	TRBJ2-1	.	TGTGCCAGCAGCTCGATCTCTTACAATGAGCAGTTCTTC	CASSSISYNEQFF
TRBV7-2	many	TRBJ2-1	.	TGTGCCAGCAGCTTAGTAGTAGCCGACAATGAGCAGTTCTTC	CASSLVVADNEQFF